Listed here are 8 T cell receptor beta chains from one sample, sequenced in a study of blood T cell repertoires in COVID-19. Clones were sequenced by immunoSEQ multiplex PCR, and TCRdb holds only the in-frame ones, with some missing. The table lists about 320,000 clones, nearly 90% of them singletons. Sequenced: PBMCs or T cells enriched from blood (not recorded which). All receptors come from a woman aged 25 to 39 who had recovered from COVID-19.

The chain employs TRBV12-3 or TRBV12-4 and TRBJ2-3, with no clear D. V was shortened by 4 bases and J by 5 bases, with 4 bases between the two germline ends. The CDR3 totals 11 residues. Here the CDR3 DNA reads TGTGCCAGCAGTTCTAGAGATACGCAGTATTTT. Translation: CASSSRDTQYF.

The chain joins TRBV14 to TRBJ2-2, with D maybe TRBD2 (5 bases). CDR1 is SGHDN, CDR2 FVKESK, per germline. The ends were cut back, 1 base at V and 5 bases at J, with 8 bases in the middle. There are 14 residues in the CDR3. The CDR3 spells CASSQVRETGELFF. CDR3 bases: TGTGCCAGCAGCCAAGTGAGGGAAACCGGGGAGCTGTTTTTT.

The chain is built from TRBV29-1 and TRBJ2-3, with D unclear. This CDR3 has 13 residues. Per the germline V gene, CDR1 is SQVTM and CDR2 is ANQGSEA. Trimming stripped 4 bases from V and 2 bases from J, with 10 bases between. The chain's CDR3 is CSVAGRFTDTQYF. CDR3 coding DNA: TGCAGCGTTGCCGGCAGGTTCACAGATACGCAGTATTTT.

V usage is TRBV6-2 or TRBV6-3 and J usage is TRBJ1-1, with D possibly being TRBD1 (6 bases). The CDR3 is 13 amino acids. The ends were cut back, 4 bases at V and 5 bases at J, with 11 bases in the middle. Germline V gene sequence: CDR1 MNHEY, CDR2 SVGEGT. The CDR3 region is CASSWATGTEAFF. The CDR3 DNA sequence: TGTGCCAGCAGTTGGGCGACAGGTACTGAAGCTTTCTTT.

The chain recombines TRBV9 with TRBJ2-7, with D possibly being TRBD2 (5 bases). The CDR3 totals 14 residues. Per germline, CDR1 SGDLS and CDR2 YYNGEE. V was pared by 3 bases and J by 6 bases, with 16 bases between. CDR3 in amino acids: CASSAAEGISEQYF. The CDR3 DNA sequence: TGTGCCAGCAGCGCAGCGGAAGGGATCAGCGAGCAGTACTTC.

The chain couples TRBV6-1 to TRBJ2-3; 7 bases map to TRBD2. The CDR3 spans 16 residues. Germline V CDR1 and CDR2: MNHNS, SASEGT. J gave up 8 bases and V 2 bases, and 13 bases lay outside the gene matches. CDR3 loop: CASSEPLGGGSLTQYF. Here the CDR3 DNA reads TGTGCCAGCAGTGAACCGTTGGGGGGGGGAAGCCTTACGCAGTATTTT.

The CDR3 loop is CASSLAGGRNTIYF. The CDR3 DNA reads TGTGCCAGCAGCTTGGCAGGGGGCAGAAACACCATATATTTT. The chain joins TRBV9 to TRBJ1-3; 8 positions agree with TRBD1. CDR3 length: 14 residues. The V and J ends lost 4 bases and 5 bases, in that order; junction bases with no gene match: 5. Germline lookup yields CDR1 SGDLS and CDR2 YYNGEE.

Only a few counts were recorded for this clone. The CDR3 DNA follows: TGTGCCAGCTCGCGGGCACTTACACCGGGGGGGGCTGAAGCTTTCTTT. The encoded protein is CASSRALTPGGAEAFF. The gene calls are TRBV18 and TRBJ1-1; maybe TRBD1 (5 bases). Trimming pared 6 bases from V and 6 bases from J, leaving 23 bases between. Germline CDR1 reads KGHSH; CDR2 reads LQKENI. This CDR3 region has 16 residues.